This note documents a single TCR beta chain sequence. The data are from a study of T cells in Graves' hyperthyroidism and ophthalmopathy. CDR1 and CDR2 (germline): SNHLY, FYNNEI. The CDR3 is 14 amino acids. V lost 7 bases, J lost 6 bases, and 5 bases stayed unmatched. RNA transcripts were the template for amplifying TCR beta CDR3 regions. The TCR CDR3 was amplified in a first-round RT-PCR using the HTBI primer set. TCRdb called the multiplex PCR reads again in MiXCR, with one record for every CDR3 protein. The data show 500,000 to 650,000 distinct CDR3 sequences, with 40% to 50% seen just once and about two fifths held by the top ten.

Sequences were obtained from peripheral blood or thyroid tissue (not recorded which). The source is an adult woman with Graves' disease, either hyperthyroidism or ophthalmopathy (not recorded which). This sequence joins TRBV2 and TRBJ2-7; 14 nucleotides align to TRBD2. The CDR3 protein is CASKRLAGGGEQYF. The CDR3 region has the DNA TGTGCCAGCAAAAGACTAGCGGGAGGGGGCGAGCAGTACTTC. Filled out from reference TRBV2 and TRBJ2-7, the complete variable domain reads EPEVTQTPSHQVTQMGQEVILRCVPISNHLYFYWYRQILGQKVEFLVSFYNNEISEKSEIFDDQFSVERPDGSNFTLKIRSTKLEDSAMYFCASKRLAGGGEQYFGPGTRLTVT.